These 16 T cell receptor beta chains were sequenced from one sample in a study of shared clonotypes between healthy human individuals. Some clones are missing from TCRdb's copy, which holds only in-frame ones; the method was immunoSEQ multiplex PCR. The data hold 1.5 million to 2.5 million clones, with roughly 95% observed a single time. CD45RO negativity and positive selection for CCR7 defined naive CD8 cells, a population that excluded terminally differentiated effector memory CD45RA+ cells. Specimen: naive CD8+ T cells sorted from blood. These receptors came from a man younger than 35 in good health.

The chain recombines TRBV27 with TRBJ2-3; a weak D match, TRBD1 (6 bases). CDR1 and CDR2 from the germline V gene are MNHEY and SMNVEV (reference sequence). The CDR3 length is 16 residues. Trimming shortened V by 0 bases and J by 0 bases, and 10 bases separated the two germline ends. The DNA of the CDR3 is TGTGCCAGCAGTTTATCTGGGACATTTAGCACAGATACGCAGTATTTT. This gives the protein CASSLSGTFSTDTQYF.

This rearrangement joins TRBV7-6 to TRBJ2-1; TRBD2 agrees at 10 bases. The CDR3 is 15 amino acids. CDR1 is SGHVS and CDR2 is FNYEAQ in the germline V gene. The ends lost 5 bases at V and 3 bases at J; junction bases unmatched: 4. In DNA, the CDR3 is TGTGCCAGCAGCCTCGGACTAGCGGACTACAATGAGCAGTTCTTC. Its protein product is CASSLGLADYNEQFF.

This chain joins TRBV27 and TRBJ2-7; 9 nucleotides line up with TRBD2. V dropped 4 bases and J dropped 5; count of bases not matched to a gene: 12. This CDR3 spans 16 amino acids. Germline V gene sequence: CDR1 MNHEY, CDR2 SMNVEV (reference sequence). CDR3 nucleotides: TGTGCCAGCAGTTCCCTCAACGCGGGAGGGCCTGACGAGCAGTACTTC. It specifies CASSSLNAGGPDEQYF.

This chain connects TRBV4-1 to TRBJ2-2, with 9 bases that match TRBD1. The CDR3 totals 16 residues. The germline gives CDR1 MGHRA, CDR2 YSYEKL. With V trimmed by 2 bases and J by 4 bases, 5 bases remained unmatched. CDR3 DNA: TGCGCCAGCAGCCAACCCGGGACAGGGCGCACCGGGGAGCTGTTTTTT. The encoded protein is CASSQPGTGRTGELFF.

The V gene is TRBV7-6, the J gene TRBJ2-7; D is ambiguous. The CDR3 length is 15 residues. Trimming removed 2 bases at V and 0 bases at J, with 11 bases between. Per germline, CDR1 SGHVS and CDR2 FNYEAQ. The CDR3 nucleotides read TGTGCCAGCAGCTTATCACATATGCTCTCCTACGAGCAGTACTTC. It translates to CASSLSHMLSYEQYF.

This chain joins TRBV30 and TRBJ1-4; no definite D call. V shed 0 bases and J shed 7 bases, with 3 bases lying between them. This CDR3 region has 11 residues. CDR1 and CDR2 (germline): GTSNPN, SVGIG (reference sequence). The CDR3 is CAWSVFEKLFF. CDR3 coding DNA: TGTGCCTGGAGTGTATTTGAAAAACTGTTTTTT.

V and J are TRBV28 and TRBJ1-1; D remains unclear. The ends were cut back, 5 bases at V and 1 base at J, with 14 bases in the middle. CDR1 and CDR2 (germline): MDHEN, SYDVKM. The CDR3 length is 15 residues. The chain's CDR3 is CASSISRFRNTEAFF. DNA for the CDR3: TGTGCCAGCAGTATCTCCCGTTTCAGGAACACTGAAGCTTTCTTT.

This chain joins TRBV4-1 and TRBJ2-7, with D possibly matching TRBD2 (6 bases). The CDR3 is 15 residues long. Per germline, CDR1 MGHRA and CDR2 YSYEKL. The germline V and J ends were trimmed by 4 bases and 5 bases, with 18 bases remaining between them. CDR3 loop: CASSPVGGFVNEQYF. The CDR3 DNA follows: TGCGCCAGCAGCCCAGTCGGGGGATTCGTCAACGAGCAGTACTTC.

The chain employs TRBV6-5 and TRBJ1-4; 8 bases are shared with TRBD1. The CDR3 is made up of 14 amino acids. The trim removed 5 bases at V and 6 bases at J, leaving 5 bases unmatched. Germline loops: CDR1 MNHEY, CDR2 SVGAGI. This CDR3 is CASSPGGSDEKLFF. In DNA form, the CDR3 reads TGTGCCAGCAGTCCAGGGGGCAGTGATGAAAAACTGTTTTTT.

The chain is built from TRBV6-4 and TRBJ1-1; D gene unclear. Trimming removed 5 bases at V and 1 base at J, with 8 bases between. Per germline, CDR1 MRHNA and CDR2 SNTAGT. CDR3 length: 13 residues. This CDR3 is CASSSHWNTEAFF. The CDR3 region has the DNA TGTGCCAGCAGTTCTCACTGGAACACTGAAGCTTTCTTT.

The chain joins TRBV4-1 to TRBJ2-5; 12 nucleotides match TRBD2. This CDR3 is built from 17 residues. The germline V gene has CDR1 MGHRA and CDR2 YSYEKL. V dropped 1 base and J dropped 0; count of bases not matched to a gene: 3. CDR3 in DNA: TGCGCCAGCAGCCAAGGGCTAGCGGGAGGGTACCAAGAGACCCAGTACTTC. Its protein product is CASSQGLAGGYQETQYF.

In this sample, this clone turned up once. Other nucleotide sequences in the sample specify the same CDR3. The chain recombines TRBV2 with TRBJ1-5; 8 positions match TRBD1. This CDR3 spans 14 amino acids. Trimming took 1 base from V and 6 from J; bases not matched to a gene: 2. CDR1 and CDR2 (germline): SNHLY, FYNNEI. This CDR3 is CASSEGQGSQPQHF. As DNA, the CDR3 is TGTGCCAGCAGTGAAGGACAGGGGTCTCAGCCCCAGCATTTT.

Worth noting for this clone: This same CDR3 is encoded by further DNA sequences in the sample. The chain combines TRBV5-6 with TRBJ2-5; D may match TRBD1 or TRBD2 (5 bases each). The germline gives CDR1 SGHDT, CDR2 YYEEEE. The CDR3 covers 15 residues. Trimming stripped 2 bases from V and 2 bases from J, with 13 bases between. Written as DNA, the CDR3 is TGTGCCAGCAGCTTTGGGGGATTGGGTCAAGAGACCCAGTACTTC. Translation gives CASSFGGLGQETQYF.

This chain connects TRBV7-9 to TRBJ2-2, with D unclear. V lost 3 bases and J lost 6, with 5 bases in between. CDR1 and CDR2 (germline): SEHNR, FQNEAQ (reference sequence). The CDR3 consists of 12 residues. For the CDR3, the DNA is TGTGCCAGCAGCTTTCTGCCCGGGGAGCTGTTTTTT. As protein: CASSFLPGELFF.

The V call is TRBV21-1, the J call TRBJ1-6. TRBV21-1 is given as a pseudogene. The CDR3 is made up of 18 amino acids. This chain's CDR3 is CASSKGEVRSSYNSPLHF. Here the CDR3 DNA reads TGTGCCAGCAGCAAAGGGGAGGTCCGGAGCTCCTATAATTCACCCCTCCACTTT.

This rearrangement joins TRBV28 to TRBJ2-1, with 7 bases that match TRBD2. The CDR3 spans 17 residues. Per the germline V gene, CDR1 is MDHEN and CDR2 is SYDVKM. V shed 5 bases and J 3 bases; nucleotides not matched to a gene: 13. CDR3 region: CASSLSTSDLLYNEQFF. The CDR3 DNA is TGTGCCAGCAGTCTGTCCACTAGCGACCTACTCTACAATGAGCAGTTCTTC.